The present TCR beta chain was sequenced within a study of shared clonotypes between healthy human individuals (dated by TCRdb to the early 2020s). About the investigation overall: The cohort included three men and a couple of women between 18 and 49 years of age. For each donor, three plates each were used for CD4 naive and CD4 memory, two plates were used for CD8 naive, and one plate was used for CD8 memory. To estimate repertoire size and how much clonotype sharing occurs between individuals, the study deeply sequenced the blood TCR repertoires of several healthy adults. To increase sequencing depth and limit assay-specific biases, TCR repertoire library preparation and sequencing were carried out by different laboratories using diverse techniques. Leukapheresis yielded between about 0.85 and 9.5 billion PBMCs per donor. The paper as a whole reports these results and caveats: Sampling was restricted to blood, and TCR repertoires in tissues likely differ from the TCR repertoires found in blood. Roughly 5.2% of naive CD4, around 4% of naive CD8, 2% to 2.5% of memory CD4, and 0.35% to 0.5% of memory CD8 clonotypes were shared across several donors. Based on pairwise subsampling, the degree of clonotype sharing among donors was expected to be affected by sequencing depth. Rarefaction of sorted-subset datasets indicated incomplete sequencing despite the large sequencing depth. Naive subsets generally had larger estimated clonotype richness than memory subsets did. Higher generation probabilities were observed for clonotypes shared by all four sorted-subset donors than for non-shared clonotypes. Because the study included a small number of donors, the genetic and exposure-history diversity represented was limited.

In regard to this clone: Its recognized antigen is unknown. Base-call qualities are not available, and no considerably larger clone is one nucleotide away.

The donors were healthy, HIV-negative adults with no recently reported acute infections or vaccinations. Every donor was a Caucasian adult residing in Nashville, Tennessee, USA. CD4+ T cells were enriched by magnetic negative selection, after which naive cells were positively selected on CD45RA and the negative fraction was taken as the memory subset. After blood collection by leukapheresis, PBMCs were isolated using Ficoll-Histopaque density gradient centrifugation and then cryopreserved in the vapor phase of liquid nitrogen. Analytical flow cytometry was used to check the purity and quantity of every magnetically sorted T cell population. From each sorted fraction, genomic DNA was isolated and quantified by UV absorbance on a Nanodrop 2000c. Using the deep immunoSEQ assay, multiplex PCR amplified TCR CDR3 regions from genomic DNA. For each cell subset, the extracted genomic DNA was distributed evenly across all wells of several immunoSEQ 96-well plates, and each plate served as one replicate. For sorted subsets, around 0.2 ug of genomic DNA, equivalent to 30,000 or so T cell genomes, went into each replicate PCR. The purified libraries were quantified using a Qubit 3.0 fluorometer, sized with a Bioanalyzer 2100, and then quantified again using the KAPA Library Quantification kit. Every immunoSEQ 96-well plate was sequenced on a dedicated single-read 150-cycle Illumina NextSeq 550 flow cell. From the authors' description of their analysis: Because only junctional sequences without quality scores were contained in the immunoSEQ output, filtering matching that applied to full-length reads could not be performed. Sequences were annotated with PyIR, a Python wrapper for IgBLAST v1.9, and V/J genes and CDR3 were assigned using IMGT germline references. Reads were removed for weak V/J assignments (E-value above 1e-6), missing CDR3, stop codons, out-of-frame junctions, or ambiguous translated residues. V3J clonotypes were defined by identical inferred V gene, J gene, and CDR3 amino acid sequence. To compute the percentage overlap between repertoires, the number of shared unique clonotypes was divided by the size of the smaller repertoire. RTK rarefaction, the Chao1 estimator, and Recon v2.1 estimates of unobserved clonotypes were used to assess repertoire richness. For all TCRbeta clonotypes obtained by the gDNA method from a few donors, generation probabilities were computed with OLGA. Imported from immuneACCESS, the table was reduced by TCRdb to in-frame sequences with V and J called. These copies leave out some clones; in studies compared against another copy, an unresolved V gene accounts for under half, and the cause of the remainder is not known. V and J calls and clone size are those listed in that table; D and trimming were worked out from the DNA. The sample table shows 170,000 or so clones, and 66% are seen once. The ten largest account for around 9.3% of the sample.

Taken from cysteine to phenylalanine, the CDR3 has 14 residues. This entry keeps only the CDR3 DNA: 42 bases, framed from base 1. The V and J ends are trimmed by 2 bases and 5 bases, leaving 12 bases between them. From the germline V gene, CDR1 is SGDLS and CDR2 is YYNGEE. The chain is encoded by TRBV9 joined to TRBJ2-3, with the D segment identity uncertain. What was sequenced was memory CD4+ T cells sorted from blood. Reading the label with the study, this specimen's cell subset or site is: CD45RA-negative fraction. This clonotype was sampled from a man aged 30-40 years in good health. The DNA sequence is TGTGCCAGCAGCGTTGACCCTACAAAAGATACGCAGTATTTT. Translated, this gives CASSVDPTKDTQYF.